The text below deals with one T cell receptor beta chain. The CDR3 is made up of 16 amino acids. With 5 bases clipped from V and 6 bases from J, the junction kept 9 bases outside the gene matches. Looked up from germline, CDR1 is SGHTA and CDR2 is FQGTGA. The record originates from a study of shared clonotypes between healthy human individuals. Assay used: immunoSEQ multiplex PCR; TCRdb lists only in-frame clones, some missing. The sample has approximately 1.5 million clones, approximately 98.5% seen once; the top ten hold 0.3% to 0.45%. V is TRBV7-3 and J is TRBJ2-2, with 10 bases lining up with TRBD1. Sequenced sample: naive CD4+ T cells sorted from blood. Subset noted: CD45RA+ positively selected. The clonotype was recovered from a man aged 25 to 45 in good health. This CDR3 reads CASSQTGGSLPGELFF. CDR3 DNA: TGTGCCAGCAGCCAGACAGGGGGCAGCCTCCCCGGGGAGCTGTTTTTT.